The T cell receptor beta chain described here comes from a study of blood T cell repertoires in COVID-19. J gave up 5 bases and V 4 bases, and 10 bases lay outside the gene matches. Germline V gives CDR1 SGDLS, CDR2 YYNGEE. The CDR3 extends over 18 amino acids. Sequenced by immunoSEQ multiplex PCR; TCRdb stores in-frame clones only, minus some. The sample gives a few hundred thousand clones, roughly 90% of which show up once; around 2.8% is in the top ten. The sequence derives from a woman younger than 45 with COVID-19, enrolled during active disease. The genes are TRBV9 and TRBJ2-3; the match to TRBD2 covers 16 bases. Sequenced input: peripheral blood. The CDR3 DNA reads as TGTGCCAGCAGCATATCCGGGACTAGCGGGGGGGCCAGAGATACGCAGTATTTT. This codes for CASSISGTSGGARDTQYF.